The T cell receptor (beta chain) described here comes from a study of shared clonotypes between healthy human individuals. Across the whole study: Three CD4 naive, three CD4 memory, two CD8 naive and one CD8 memory plate were used per donor. The study's findings and limits: In a few donors, about 5% of naive CD4 clonotypes appeared in common. Non-shared clonotypes showed lower generation probabilities than clonotypes common to all four donors.

Clones were sequenced by immunoSEQ multiplex PCR, and TCRdb holds only the in-frame ones, with some missing. The sample gives millions of clones, over 85% of which show up once; 0.1% to 0.15% is in the top ten. The healthy adult donors were HIV-negative and reported no recent acute infections or vaccinations. Comments on this clone: Its target is unknown.

The sample comprised naive CD4+ T cells sorted from blood. Stated subset: CD45RA+ positively selected. The origin of this receptor is a man aged 18 to 30 in good health.

CDR3 DNA sequence: TGTGCCAGCAGTTACCAGACAGGGGTTCAAGAGACCCAGTACTTC. It is translated as CASSYQTGVQETQYF. The genes are TRBV6-5 and TRBJ2-5; TRBD1 aligns across 8 bases. The J segment lost 2 bases and the V segment lost 2 bases, leaving 4 bases of the junction unmatched. CDR3 length: 15 residues. Germline CDR1 reads MNHEY; CDR2 reads SVGAGI.